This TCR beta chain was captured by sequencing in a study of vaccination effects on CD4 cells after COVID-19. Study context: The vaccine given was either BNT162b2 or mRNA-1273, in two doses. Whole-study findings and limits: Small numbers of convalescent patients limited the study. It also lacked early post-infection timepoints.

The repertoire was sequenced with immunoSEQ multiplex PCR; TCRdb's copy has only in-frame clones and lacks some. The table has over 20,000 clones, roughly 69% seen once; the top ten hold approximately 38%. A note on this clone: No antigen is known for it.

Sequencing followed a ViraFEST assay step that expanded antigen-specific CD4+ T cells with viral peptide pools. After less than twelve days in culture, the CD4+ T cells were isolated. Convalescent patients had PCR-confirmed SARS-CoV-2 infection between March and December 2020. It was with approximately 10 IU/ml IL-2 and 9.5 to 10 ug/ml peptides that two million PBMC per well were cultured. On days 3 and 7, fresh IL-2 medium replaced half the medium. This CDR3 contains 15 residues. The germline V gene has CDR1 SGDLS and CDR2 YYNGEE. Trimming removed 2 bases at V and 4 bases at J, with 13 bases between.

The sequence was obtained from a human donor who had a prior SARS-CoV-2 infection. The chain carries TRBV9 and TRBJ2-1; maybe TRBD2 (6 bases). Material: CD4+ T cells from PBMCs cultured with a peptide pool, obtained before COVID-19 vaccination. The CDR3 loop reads CASSVGLAYYNEQFF. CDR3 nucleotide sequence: TGTGCCAGCAGCGTCGGTCTAGCGTATTACAATGAGCAGTTCTTC.